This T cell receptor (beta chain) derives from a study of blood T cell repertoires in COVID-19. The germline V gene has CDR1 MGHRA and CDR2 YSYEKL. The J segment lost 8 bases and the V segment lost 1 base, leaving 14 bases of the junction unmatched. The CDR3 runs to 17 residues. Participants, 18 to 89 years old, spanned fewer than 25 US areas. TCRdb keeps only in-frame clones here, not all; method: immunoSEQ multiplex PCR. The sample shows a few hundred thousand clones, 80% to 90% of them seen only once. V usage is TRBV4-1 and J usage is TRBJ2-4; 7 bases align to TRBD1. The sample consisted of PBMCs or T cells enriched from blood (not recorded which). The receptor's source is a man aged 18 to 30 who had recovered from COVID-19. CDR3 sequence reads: CASSQATGAGTWDIQYF. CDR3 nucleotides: TGCGCCAGCAGCCAAGCCACAGGGGCCGGTACTTGGGACATTCAGTACTTC.